What follows is one TCR beta chain and its context. No antigen is known for it. The DNA input per sorted-subset replicate PCR was roughly 0.2 ug, corresponding to roughly 30,000 T cell genomes. The repertoire was sequenced with immunoSEQ multiplex PCR; TCRdb's copy has only in-frame clones and lacks some. The sample holds some 1,400,000 clones, roughly 96% seen once. HIV-negative, healthy adults without recent acute infections or vaccinations were the donors. V was clipped by 1 base and J by 4 bases; unmatched bases: 7. The CDR3 has 16 residues. Germline V lookup: CDR1 MDHEN, CDR2 SYDVKM. This sample stems from a study of shared clonotypes between healthy human individuals. At the level of the study: Three plates were used per donor for CD4 naive, three for CD4 memory, two for CD8 naive and one for CD8 memory. Study outcomes and limitations: Non-shared clonotypes had lower generation probabilities than clonotypes shared by all four sorted-subset donors.

Sequencing was done on a sample of naive CD4+ T cells sorted from blood. Subset given: CD45RA+ positively selected. This clonotype was sampled from a man aged 25-45 years in good health. This chain connects TRBV28 to TRBJ1-2; 9 bases are a match to TRBD1. The CDR3 is CASSLYVGTGSYGYTF. CDR3 DNA sequence: TGTGCCAGCAGTTTATACGTGGGGACAGGGTCCTATGGCTACACCTTC.